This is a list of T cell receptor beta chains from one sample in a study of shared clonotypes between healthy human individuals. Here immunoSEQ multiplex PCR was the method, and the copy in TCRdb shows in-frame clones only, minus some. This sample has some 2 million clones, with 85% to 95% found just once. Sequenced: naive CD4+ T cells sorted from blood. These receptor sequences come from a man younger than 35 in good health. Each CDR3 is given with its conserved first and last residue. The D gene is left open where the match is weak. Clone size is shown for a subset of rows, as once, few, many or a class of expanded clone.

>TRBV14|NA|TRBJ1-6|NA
TGTGCCAGCAGCCAAGCGGCAGGAAATTCACCCCTCCACTTT
CASSQAAGNSPLHF
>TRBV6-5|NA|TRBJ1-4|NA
TGTGCCACAAGGGCAACTAATGAAAAACTGTTTTTT
CATRATNEKLFF
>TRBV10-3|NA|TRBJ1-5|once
TGTGCCATCAGTGATGGGACGGATAGCAATCAGCCCCAGCATTTT
CAISDGTDSNQPQHF
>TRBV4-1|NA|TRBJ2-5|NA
TGCGCCAGCAGCCAAGATGGAGAGGAGACCCAGTACTTC
CASSQDGEETQYF
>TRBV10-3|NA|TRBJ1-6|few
TGTGCCATCAGTGAGTCGGCGGCAGGCAATTCACCCCTCCACTTT
CAISESAAGNSPLHF
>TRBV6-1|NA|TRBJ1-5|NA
TGTGCCAGCAGTCGAAAGGGTGGAAATCAGCCCCAGCATTTT
CASSRKGGNQPQHF
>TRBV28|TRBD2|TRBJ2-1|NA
TGTGCCAGCATAAATTGGGGACTAGCGGGGTCGGAGCAGTTCTTC
CASINWGLAGSEQFF
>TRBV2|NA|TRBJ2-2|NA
TGTGCCAGCAGTGTAGGGCAGGCTAACACCGGGGAGCTGTTTTTT
CASSVGQANTGELFF
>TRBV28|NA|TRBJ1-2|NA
TGTGCCAGCAGTTTAGGGGGAGGGACCTATGGCTACACCTTC
CASSLGGGTYGYTF
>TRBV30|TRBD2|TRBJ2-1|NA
TGTGCCTGGTTGACTAGCGGGAGGCCCCACTCCTACAATGAGCAGTTCTTC
CAWLTSGRPHSYNEQFF
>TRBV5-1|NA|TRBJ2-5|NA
TGCGCCAGCAGCACCCCGGGGATGGGGGAGACCCAGTACTTC
CASSTPGMGETQYF
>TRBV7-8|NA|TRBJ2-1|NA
TGTGCCAGCAGCATCGACCAGGGATCCTACAATGAGCAGTTCTTC
CASSIDQGSYNEQFF
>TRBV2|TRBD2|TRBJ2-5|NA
TGTGCCAGCAGTGAGAATAGCGGGAGGGTAGAGACCCAGTACTTC
CASSENSGRVETQYF
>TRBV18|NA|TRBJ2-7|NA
TGTGCCAGCTCACCAGGGGCCTCCTCCTACGAGCAGTACTTC
CASSPGASSYEQYF
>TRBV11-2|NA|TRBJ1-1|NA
TGTGCCAGCAGCTCCGGCGGGAGGGCTGAAGCTTTCTTT
CASSSGGRAEAFF
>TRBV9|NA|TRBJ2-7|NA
TGTGCCAGCAGCGTTCATGGAGGTCAGGGAGTAGTTGGCGAGCAGTACTTC
CASSVHGGQGVVGEQYF
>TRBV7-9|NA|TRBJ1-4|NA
TGTGCCAGCAGCACCCTGACGGCAACTAATGAAAAACTGTTTTTT
CASSTLTATNEKLFF